Described below is a single T cell receptor beta chain sequence and its context. The antigen is undetermined. This sample is part of a study of cytomegalovirus exposure and HLA in healthy donors. Across the whole study: The platform used for the roughly 130 validation repertoires matched that of the roughly 670 first-cohort repertoires, a later analysis reported. The study's findings and limits: Subsequent analysis found a tendency for first-cohort TCR clusters to co-occur within the 120 or so validation repertoires.

Produced via immunoSEQ multiplex PCR; TCRdb's table is partial and in-frame only. There are around 62,000 clones in the sample; around 89% occur only once, and around 1.5% lies in the top ten. The V segment lost 7 bases and the J segment 4 bases; nucleotides outside the gene matches: 11. The CDR3 runs 17 residues. CDR1 is SEHNR and CDR2 is FQNEAQ in the germline V gene (reference sequence). V and J are TRBV7-9 and TRBJ2-2; 11 nucleotides agree with TRBD1. What was sequenced was PBMCs. This clonotype was obtained from a woman aged 18-30 years in good health and CMV-seronegative. The CDR3 reads CASTQGPGTGGTGELFF. In nucleotides, the CDR3 is TGTGCCAGCACCCAAGGGCCCGGGACAGGGGGCACCGGGGAGCTGTTTTTT.